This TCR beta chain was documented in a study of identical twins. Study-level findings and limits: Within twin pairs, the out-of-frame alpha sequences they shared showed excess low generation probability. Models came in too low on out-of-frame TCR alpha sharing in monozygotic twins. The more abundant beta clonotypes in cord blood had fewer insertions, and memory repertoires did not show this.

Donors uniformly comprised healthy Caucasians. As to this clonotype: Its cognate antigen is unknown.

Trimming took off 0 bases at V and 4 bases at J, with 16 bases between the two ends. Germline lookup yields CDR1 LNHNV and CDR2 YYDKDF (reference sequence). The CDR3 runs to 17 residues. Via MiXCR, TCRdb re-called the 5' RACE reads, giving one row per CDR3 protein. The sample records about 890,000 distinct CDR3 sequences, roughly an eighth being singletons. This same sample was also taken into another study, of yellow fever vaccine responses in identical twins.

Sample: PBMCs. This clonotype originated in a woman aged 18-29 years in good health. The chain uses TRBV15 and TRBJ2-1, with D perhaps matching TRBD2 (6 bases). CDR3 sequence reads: CATSRDQASERYNEQFF. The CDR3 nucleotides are TGTGCCACCAGCAGAGATCAGGCTAGCGAGAGGTACAATGAGCAGTTCTTC.